Detailed here is one T cell receptor (beta chain). The sample comes from a study of blood T cell repertoires in COVID-19. Study background: Collection of acute and convalescent COVID-19 samples took place in the United States, Italy and Spain. T cells, B-cell-depleted T cells, or PBMCs supplied cDNA or gDNA.

Germline CDR1 and CDR2: MDHEN and SYDVKM. The V gene lost 3 bases and the J gene lost 4 bases, with 7 bases spanning the gap. The CDR3 contains 13 residues. Source study methods: Amplification with reference gene primers provided the estimates of nucleated cell counts. Produced via immunoSEQ multiplex PCR; TCRdb's table is partial and in-frame only. V, J and clone size reflect that table, while D and trimming were determined from the DNA. The repertoire includes 80,000 to 100,000 clones, 75% to 90% of them detected once, and about 1.5% sits in the top ten. The TCR comes from a human donor with active COVID-19. The donor label of this sample is uncertain. The sequencing input was peripheral blood. This chain connects TRBV28 to TRBJ1-5; the D is unclear. CDR3 region: CASSFEVNQPQHF. In DNA, the CDR3 is TGTGCCAGCAGTTTTGAGGTGAATCAGCCCCAGCATTTT. Together with reference TRBV28 and TRBJ1-5, the CDR3 gives the full variable domain: DVKVTQSSRYLVKRTGEKVFLECVQDMDHENMFWYRQDPGLGLRLIYFSYDVKMKEKGDIPEGYSVSREKKERFSLILESASTNQTSMYLCASSFEVNQPQHFGDGTRLSIL.